Listed below are T cell receptor beta chains from one sample, sequenced in a study of graft-versus-host responses after intestinal transplantation. TCRdb's table, derived via immunoSEQ multiplex PCR, lists solely in-frame clones and lacks some. The sample shows some 120,000 clones, about nine tenths of them seen only once. These receptors have no identified antigens. The material sequenced was unstimulated CD4+ T cells sorted from spleen or lymph node cells, taken before intestinal transplant. These receptors all come from a human donor who received an intestinal transplant. Both conserved end residues are part of each CDR3. A D gene is named only where the DNA matches it firmly. Clone sizes are given selectively: once, few, many, or a class where the clone is expanded.

J	size	D	V	DNA	CDR3
TRBJ2-5	-	TRBD2	TRBV2	TGTGCCAGCAGTGGGAGCGGGAGGATCCAAGAGACCCAGTACTTC	CASSGSGRIQETQYF
TRBJ2-3	-	TRBD1	TRBV2	TGTGCCAGCAGGGTACAGGGGGCGCGGGATACGCAGTATTTT	CASRVQGARDTQYF
TRBJ2-7	-	TRBD2	TRBV29-1	TGCAGCGTTCTACTAGCGGGAGTTATCTACGAGCAGTACTTC	CSVLLAGVIYEQYF
TRBJ1-2	-	-	TRBV7-2	TGTGCCAGCAGCTTAGAGGTGACAGTAAACTATGGCTACACCTTC	CASSLEVTVNYGYTF
TRBJ2-3	-	-	TRBV6-5	TGTGCCAGCAGTTACGCGGAGGGGTCGGGAGATACGCAGTATTTT	CASSYAEGSGDTQYF
TRBJ2-7	-	-	TRBV7-8	TGTGCCAGCAGCTACGGACAGAAGCAGTACTTC	CASSYGQKQYF
TRBJ1-1	-	-	TRBV5-6	TGTGCCAGCAGCTTGGCCAGGGTCACTGAAGCTTTCTTT	CASSLARVTEAFF
TRBJ2-2	-	-	TRBV28	TGTGCCAGCAGGGTTGGGGGGTTCGGCACCGGGGAGCTGTTTTTT	CASRVGGFGTGELFF
TRBJ2-3	once	TRBD1	TRBV27	TGTGCCAGCAGAGGACAGGGGATAACAGATACGCAGTATTTT	CASRGQGITDTQYF
TRBJ2-3	-	-	TRBV9	TGTGCCAGCAGCGTAGATGGAGTAGCAAGCACAGATACGCAGTATTTT	CASSVDGVASTDTQYF
TRBJ1-2	few	-	TRBV29-1	TGCAGCGTTGCCTCCCGGGGGGTCTATGGCTACACCTTC	CSVASRGVYGYTF
TRBJ2-6	-	-	TRBV2	TGTGCCAGCAGTGGAGGGTCCGCCAGCTCTGGGGCCAACGTCCTGACTTTC	CASSGGSASSGANVLTF
TRBJ1-1	-	-	TRBV29-1	TGCAGCGTTGATCCCTTCCAAGGGGAGGCTGAAGCTTTCTTT	CSVDPFQGEAEAFF
TRBJ2-7	-	TRBD2	TRBV28	TGTGCCAGCAGTAGGTGGGCTAGCGGGCTCACCTACGAGCAGTACTTC	CASSRWASGLTYEQYF
TRBJ1-4	few	-	TRBV7-2	TGTGCCAGCAGCCCAGGGGCTCCGGACGAAAAACTGTTTTTT	CASSPGAPDEKLFF
TRBJ2-3	-	-	TRBV7-9	TGTGCCAGCAGCTTCTCGGGAGATACGCAGTATTTT	CASSFSGDTQYF